This record covers a single TCR beta chain. The data stem from a study of tumor-infiltrating lymphocytes in localized non-small cell lung cancer. In germline, CDR1 is SGHDT, CDR2 YYEEEE. CDR3 length: 12 residues. V lost 3 bases, J lost 4 bases, and 8 bases lay in between. The method was immunoSEQ multiplex PCR; TCRdb's version includes in-frame clones alone and lacks a portion of them. The sample gives some 7,800 clones, 77% of which show up once; around 4.9% is in the top ten. Sequencing used uninvolved lung tissue not adjacent to the tumor. The chain employs TRBV5-6 and TRBJ2-7, with D possibly matching TRBD1 (5 bases). This receptor was identified in a human donor with non-small cell lung cancer. CDR3 residues: CASSWGSYEQYF. The CDR3 DNA reads TGTGCCAGCAGCTGGGGCAGTTACGAGCAGTACTTC.